The subject of this entry is one TCR beta chain. Its antigen is unknown. This sample stems from a study of shared clonotypes between healthy human individuals. The assay was carried out at the deep level. Spread over ten immunoSEQ deep assay plates, unsorted PBMC DNA underwent sequencing. The assay was immunoSEQ multiplex PCR, and TCRdb's table has in-frame clones only and misses some. This table has about 460,000 clones, roughly three quarters appearing once. Notes on the study in general: Sharing of clonotypes among donors was expected to vary with sequencing depth.

The CDR3 runs to 17 residues. The sequence was obtained from a woman aged 40 to 50 in good health. Some clones in this sample may be carry-over from other donors' samples. The specimen sequenced was PBMCs. The chain links TRBV1 to TRBJ2-3; the table's D call, TRBD2, has no DNA check behind it. TRBV1 is reported as a pseudogene. CDR3 nucleotides: TGCACCAGCAGCCACGTTAATGGCGGGAGGGCCCCGGGTACGCAGTATTTT. Translated, it gives CTSSHVNGGRAPGTQYF.